The text below deals with one TCR beta chain. Antigen: not known. Germline-derived CDR1 and CDR2 are GTSNPN and SVGIG (reference sequence). CDR3 length: 13 amino acids. V lost 0 bases and J 2 bases, leaving 8 bases between the germline ends. This specimen comes from a study of cytomegalovirus exposure and HLA in healthy donors. Across the whole study: The 90 to 150 validation repertoires used a platform that matched the one used for the 600 to 700 first-cohort repertoires, as a later analysis reported. Broader study findings: Reported performance of the classifier showed diagnosis of cytomegalovirus status with high specificity and sensitivity. The authors listed approximately 150 TCR beta chains as cytomegalovirus-associated. In vitro experiments confirmed that three CMV-associated chains were specific for CMV antigens.

The table came from immunoSEQ multiplex PCR; TCRdb's copy has only in-frame clones and leaves some out. The sample records some 100,000 clones, about 82% being singletons. Sequenced sample: PBMCs. The receptor was derived from a man between 18 and 35 years old in good health and CMV-seronegative. V is TRBV30 and J is TRBJ2-7; D is uncertain. The CDR3 region is CAWSVRRTYEQYF. DNA of the CDR3: TGTGCCTGGAGTGTAAGGCGGACCTACGAGCAGTACTTC.